This TCR beta chain appears in the sequencing data of a study of T cells in Graves' hyperthyroidism and ophthalmopathy. CDR3 length equals 20 residues. J gave up 1 base and V 4 bases, and 13 bases lay outside the gene matches. Per germline, CDR1 MNHEY and CDR2 SMNVEV (reference sequence). The study's findings and limits: A model of 13 V-J pairs discriminated ophthalmopathy from stable hyperthyroidism. Ophthalmopathy onset followed model prediction by a median about six months.

Remarks on this clonotype: Its matching antigen is unknown.

Researchers barred patients who had uncontrolled infection, other autoimmune disease, pregnancy or lactation. Each 10 ml fresh peripheral blood draw supplied the PBMCs. Authors of the study amplified TCR beta CDR3 regions from RNA transcripts. During a first-round RT-PCR of the TCR CDR3, the HTBI primer set was used. TCRdb redid the calling of the multiplex PCR reads with MiXCR, one entry per CDR3 protein. Of roughly 280,000 distinct CDR3 sequences in the sample, roughly 22% are singletons; the top ten hold approximately 60%. Input material: blood. V is TRBV27 and J is TRBJ2-6; 10 bases are a match to TRBD1. The source of this sequence is a man aged 30 to 39 with Graves' ophthalmopathy. The CDR3 sequence is CASSWRARDRGRSGANVLTF. The CDR3 nucleotides are TGTGCCAGCAGTTGGCGTGCGAGGGACAGGGGTCGTTCTGGGGCCAACGTCCTGACTTTC.